This T cell receptor (beta chain) was recovered during a study of technical replicates of blood from a few donors. Per the germline V gene, CDR1 is SEHNR and CDR2 is FQNEAQ (reference sequence). Unmatched junction bases numbered 1, after V lost 3 bases and J lost 1 base. The CDR3 runs 14 residues. The data were produced by immunoSEQ multiplex PCR, yet TCRdb's version contains in-frame clones alone and is incomplete. Of 75,000 to 100,000 clones listed, roughly 94% are singletons. Sequences were obtained from T cells isolated from PBMCs. This clonotype was sampled from a human donor in good health. V and J are TRBV7-9 and TRBJ2-7, with 9 bases aligning to TRBD2. The CDR3 spells CASSFSGGSYEQYF. The CDR3 DNA reads TGTGCCAGCAGCTTTAGCGGGGGATCCTACGAGCAGTACTTC.